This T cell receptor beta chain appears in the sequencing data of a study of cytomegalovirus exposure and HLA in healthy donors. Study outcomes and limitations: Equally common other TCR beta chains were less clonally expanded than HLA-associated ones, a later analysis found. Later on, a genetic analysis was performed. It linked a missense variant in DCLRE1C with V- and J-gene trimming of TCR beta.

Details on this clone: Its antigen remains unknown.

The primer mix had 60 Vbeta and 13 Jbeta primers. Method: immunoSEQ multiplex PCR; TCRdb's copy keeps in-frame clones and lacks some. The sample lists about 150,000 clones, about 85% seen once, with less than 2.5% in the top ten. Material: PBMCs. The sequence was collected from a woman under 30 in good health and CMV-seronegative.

CDR3 nucleotides: TGCGCCAGCAGCTTGGTTTCGAGGACAGCTCCGGCCCTAAATTCACCCCTCCACTTT. Amino acids: CASSLVSRTAPALNSPLHF. The gene calls are TRBV5-1 and TRBJ1-6; D is perhaps TRBD1 (6 bases). The CDR3 sequence is 19 residues long. In germline, CDR1 is SGHRS, CDR2 YFSETQ. Trimming took 0 bases from V and 7 from J, leaving 23 bases between them.